These 6 T cell receptor beta chains were all obtained from the same sample, sequenced in a study of glioma-infiltrating T cells. TCR alpha and beta CDR3 regions were amplified from RNA using iRepertoire nested multiplex PCR. TCRdb fed the multiplex PCR reads into MiXCR, producing one record per CDR3 protein. The sample has under 50,000 distinct CDR3 sequences, about 20% seen once. Sequencing was done on a sample of glioma tissue, nonneoplastic brain tissue, or PBMCs (not recorded which). The origin of the receptors is a human donor with low-grade glioma or glioblastoma, undergoing nonglioma brain surgery, or in good health (not recorded which).

This clonotype was counted ten times or more. This sequence joins TRBV18 and TRBJ2-7; 7 bases align to TRBD1. Germline CDR1 and CDR2: KGHSH and LQKENI. Losses at the gene ends were 0 bases for V and 2 bases for J; bases not matched to a gene: 4. The CDR3 has 15 amino acids. The CDR3 sequence is CASSPPNQGAYEQYF. The CDR3 DNA sequence: TGTGCCAGCTCACCACCGAACCAGGGGGCCTACGAGCAGTACTTC.

Turning to this clonotype: One end of the junction is discordant with germline, which a read error may explain. The chain has TRBV27 and TRBJ1-1; D not certain. The CDR3 totals 15 residues. Germline V CDR1 and CDR2: MNHEY, SMNVEV (reference sequence). This CDR3 reads CARSARAFLHPAAFF. The CDR3 bases are TGTGCCCGCAGTGCCCGGGCCTTCCTGCACCCTGCAGCTTTCTTT.

This clonotype was found a few times. V usage is TRBV5-6 and J usage is TRBJ1-2; no clear D gene. CDR3 size: 13 residues. Trimming stripped 4 bases from V and 2 bases from J, with 9 bases between. The germline CDR1 and CDR2 sequences are SGHDT and YYEEEE. The CDR3 protein is CASSAGLNYGYTF. The CDR3 region has the DNA TGTGCCAGCAGCGCCGGGTTAAACTATGGCTACACCTTC.

The V call is TRBV29-1, the J call TRBJ2-1; D is uncertain. Trimming left V 6 bases short and J 0 bases short, with 9 bases between. CDR1 SQVTM and CDR2 ANQGSEA come from the germline V gene. This CDR3 region has 13 residues. The CDR3 bases are TGCAGCGTCGCGGCGAGCTCCTACAATGAGCAGTTCTTC. This translates into CSVAASSYNEQFF.

Regarding this clonotype: A single base separates this from a much larger clone, so it may be a read error. The chain combines TRBV14 with TRBJ2-7, with 9 bases identical to TRBD1. The CDR3 runs to 16 residues. Germline CDR1 reads SGHDN; CDR2 reads FVKESK. The V segment lost 2 bases and the J segment 5 bases; nucleotides outside the gene matches: 10. The DNA for the CDR3 is TGTGCCAGCAGCCAACGGTTCCGGGACAGGGAGCACGAGCAGTACTTC. Its translation: CASSQRFRDREHEQYF.

This clonotype was picked up many times. One junction end does not reproduce the germline sequence, and a read error may be involved. V is TRBV4-1 and J is TRBJ1-6; possible D gene TRBD1, 6 bases. The CDR3 length is 15 residues. Germline V CDR1 and CDR2: MGHRA, YSYEKL. CDR3 sequence reads: CASSQGWTEGSPLHF. In DNA, the CDR3 is TGCGCCAGCAGTCAAGGTTGGACAGAAGGTTCACCCCTCCACTTT.